This entry lists 22 T cell receptor beta chains sequenced from one sample in a study of beta chain features in type 1 diabetes. Investigators reverse transcribed all isolated RNA, so they sequenced expressed TCRB transcripts. The method was immunoSEQ multiplex PCR; TCRdb's version includes in-frame clones alone and lacks a portion of them. The sample yields roughly 400,000 clones, approximately 14% seen once. Sequenced material: naive CD4+ T cells from blood. The source is a man under 40 in good health.

Only a few counts were recorded for this clone. CDR3 sequence: CASSAAGGPQETQYF. Here the CDR3 DNA reads TGTGCCAGCTCAGCGGCGGGAGGCCCTCAAGAGACCCAGTACTTC. The chain uses TRBV18 and TRBJ2-5; 8 nucleotides agree with TRBD2. Trimming cost V 5 bases and J 2 bases; bases outside gene matches: 7. This CDR3 is built from 15 residues. Germline V lookup: CDR1 KGHSH, CDR2 LQKENI.

V usage is TRBV7-2 and J usage is TRBJ2-3; D perhaps matches TRBD2 (6 bases). The V end was cut by 0 bases, the J end by 6 bases, with 10 bases between. This CDR3 is built from 14 residues. Germline CDR1 is SGHTA and CDR2 is FQGNSA. The CDR3 region has the DNA TGTGCCAGCAGCTTAGCAAGTCTAGCGGATACGCAGTATTTT. Encoded protein: CASSLASLADTQYF.

This clone showed up just a few times. The chain has TRBV19 and TRBJ2-1; 9 nucleotides match TRBD1. The CDR3 sequence is 16 residues long. CDR1 and CDR2 from the germline V gene are LNHDA and SQIVND (reference sequence). V gave up 2 bases and J gave up 5 bases; unmatched junction bases: 7. The CDR3 coding sequence is TGTGCCAGTAGTATAAATTTGGGACAGGGAAACAATGAGCAGTTCTTC. Its protein product is CASSINLGQGNNEQFF.

This clone has only a few counts. This chain uses TRBV20-1 with TRBJ1-2; the D is unclear. CDR1 is DFQATT, CDR2 SNEGSKA, per germline (reference sequence). The V gene lost 7 bases and the J gene lost 3 bases, with 9 bases spanning the gap. The CDR3 covers 11 residues. The CDR3 protein is CSGVADYGYTF. In nucleotides, the CDR3 is TGCAGTGGGGTCGCGGACTATGGCTACACCTTC.

CDR3 sequence reads: CASGDLLNYGYTF. As DNA, the CDR3 is TGTGCCAGCGGGGACCTTCTTAACTATGGCTACACCTTC. The chain uses TRBV27 and TRBJ1-2, with D maybe TRBD1 (5 bases). Germline V gene sequence: CDR1 MNHEY, CDR2 SMNVEV (reference sequence). V shed 8 bases and J shed 1 base, with 11 bases lying between them. The CDR3 extends over 13 amino acids.

Only a few counts were recorded for this clone. This chain connects TRBV29-1 to TRBJ1-5, with D unresolved. Germline V gene data show CDR1 as SQVTM and CDR2 as ANQGSEA. Trimming cost V 6 bases and J 3 bases, with 15 bases left between them. The CDR3 covers 14 residues. CDR3 in amino acids: CSVAYSEYNQPQHF. The CDR3 region has the DNA TGCAGCGTCGCGTACTCCGAATACAATCAGCCCCAGCATTTT.

The chain links TRBV11-2 to TRBJ1-2; no clear D gene. Trimming pared 5 bases from V and 4 bases from J, leaving 8 bases between. In germline, CDR1 is SGHAT, CDR2 FQNNGV. The CDR3 consists of 12 residues. Here the CDR3 reads CASSPNRYGYTF. The CDR3 coding sequence is TGTGCCAGCAGCCCTAACCGCTATGGCTACACCTTC.

This clone has just a few counts. The V gene is TRBV10-3, the J gene TRBJ2-3; 8 positions agree with TRBD2. Germline V CDR1 and CDR2: ENHRY, SYGVKD. Germline trimming cut 1 base from V and 2 bases from J; bases unmatched to any gene: 2. CDR3 length equals 15 residues. CDR3: CAISEWRGDTDTQYF. DNA for the CDR3: TGTGCCATCAGTGAGTGGCGGGGGGACACAGATACGCAGTATTTT.

A few counts support this clone. J is TRBJ2-5 and V is TRBV9, with a tentative D call TRBD2 (5 bases). Germline CDR1 SGDLS, CDR2 YYNGEE. The CDR3 covers 14 residues. Trimming shortened V by 0 bases and J by 0 bases, and 6 bases separated the two germline ends. CDR3 bases: TGTGCCAGCAGCGTAGCGGACTACCAAGAGACCCAGTACTTC. It yields the protein CASSVADYQETQYF.

The chain joins TRBV6-5 to TRBJ2-6; D unresolved. Per germline, CDR1 MNHEY and CDR2 SVGAGI. The CDR3 has 15 amino acids. Trimming stripped 2 bases from V and 0 bases from J, with 5 bases between. This CDR3 is CASSYALSGANVLTF. CDR3 DNA: TGTGCCAGCAGTTACGCCCTCTCTGGGGCCAACGTCCTGACTTTC.

This clone was counted a few times. The chain combines TRBV7-2 with TRBJ2-7; possibly TRBD2 for D (6 bases). The CDR3 contains 13 residues. CDR1 SGHTA and CDR2 FQGNSA come from the germline V gene. V was clipped by 6 bases and J by 2 bases, with 11 bases between them. In DNA, the CDR3 is TGTGCCAGCAGTAGGGACTTTACCTACGAGCAGTACGTC. This sequence encodes CASSRDFTYEQYV.

At least ten counts were recorded for this clone. DNA for the CDR3: TGCAGCCCCCGGGACTCCAATGAGCAGTTCTTC. Its translation is CSPRDSNEQFF. The chain carries TRBV29-1 and TRBJ2-1; weak D call: TRBD2 (6 bases). V lost 8 bases and J lost 6, with 11 bases in between. The germline V gene has CDR1 SQVTM and CDR2 ANQGSEA. The CDR3 sequence is 11 residues long.

This clone was seen a handful of times. The V and J genes are TRBV27 and TRBJ2-7; the D gene is possibly TRBD2 (6 bases). CDR3 length: 11 amino acids. Trimming took 8 bases from V and 5 from J, leaving 10 bases between them. The V gene's germline CDR1 is MNHEY and CDR2 SMNVEV (reference sequence). This CDR3 is CASQASDEQYV. The CDR3 DNA is TGTGCCAGCCAGGCTAGCGACGAGCAGTACGTC.

The sample holds a few counts of this clone. V and J are TRBV7-6 and TRBJ1-5; 11 positions agree with TRBD1. Germline CDR1 is SGHVS and CDR2 is FNYEAQ. CDR3 size: 18 residues. V was clipped by 5 bases and J by 6 bases; unmatched bases: 15. The CDR3 nucleotides are TGTGCCAGCAGCCTCAAGGGTGGACAGGGGGCGCTTCCTCAGCCCCAGCATTTT. It codes for CASSLKGGQGALPQPQHF.

This chain connects TRBV30 to TRBJ2-1, with D perhaps matching TRBD1 or TRBD2 (5 bases each). V lost 1 base to trimming and J lost 4 bases, with 8 bases between them. The CDR3 totals 13 residues. CDR1 is GTSNPN, CDR2 SVGIG, per germline (reference sequence). In DNA, the CDR3 is TGTGCCTGGAGTGGCTGGGGGTACAATGAGCAGTTCTTC. This encodes CAWSGWGYNEQFF. The variable domain in full, with the rest retrieved from reference TRBV30 and TRBJ2-1, is SQTIHQWPATLVQPVGSPLSLECTVEGTSNPNLYWYRQAAGRGLQLLFYSVGIGQISSEVPQNLSASRPQDRQFILSSKKLLLSDSGFYLCAWSGWGYNEQFFGPGTRLTVL.

A single count supports this clone. The CDR3: CASSQYGYTF. The CDR3 nucleotides read TGTGCCAGCAGTCAATATGGCTACACCTTC. This chain joins TRBV7-9 and TRBJ1-2; D not certain. Germline lookup yields CDR1 SEHNR and CDR2 FQNEAQ (reference sequence). This CDR3 region has 10 residues. The V gene lost 6 bases and the J gene lost 5 bases, with 4 bases spanning the gap.

This clone showed up just a few times. This rearrangement joins TRBV19 to TRBJ1-1; no firm D call. The CDR3 length is 12 residues. The germline V gene has CDR1 LNHDA and CDR2 SQIVND (reference sequence). Deletions cut 3 bases from V and 11 bases from J, with 13 bases between. CDR3 region: CASSIPGKKAFF. The CDR3 DNA reads TGTGCCAGTAGTATCCCGGGGAAGAAGGCTTTCTTT.

The chain couples TRBV28 to TRBJ2-6; 8 bases align to TRBD1. This CDR3 region has 16 residues. Trimming cost V 5 bases and J 3 bases; bases outside gene matches: 6. Germline CDR1 and CDR2: MDHEN and SYDVKM. The CDR3 DNA is TGTGCCAGCAGTGCTCCAGGGGGCAGTGGGGCCAACGTCCTGACTTTC. This gives the protein CASSAPGGSGANVLTF.

This clone was seen more than once but under ten times. The chain recombines TRBV7-9 with TRBJ2-3; no firm D call. CDR3 length: 13 amino acids. CDR1 and CDR2 from the germline V gene are SEHNR and FQNEAQ (reference sequence). V was shortened by 2 bases and J by 4 bases, with 7 bases between the two germline ends. CDR3 nucleotide sequence: TGTGCCAGCAGCTTATCGGAGCCAGATACGCAGTATTTT. Its protein is CASSLSEPDTQYF.

This clone was observed a few times. The chain employs TRBV5-8 and TRBJ2-4, with D uncertain. V gave up 5 bases and J gave up 6 bases, with 6 bases separating them. The CDR3 sequence is 11 residues long. Germline-derived CDR1 and CDR2 are SGHTS and YDEGEE. The CDR3 protein is CASSVRNIQYF. CDR3 DNA: TGTGCCAGCAGTGTTAGAAACATTCAGTACTTC.

A few counts support this clone. The gene calls are TRBV29-1 and TRBJ2-1; D is possibly TRBD1 (6 bases). The germline gives CDR1 SQVTM, CDR2 ANQGSEA. V lost 6 bases and J 2 bases, leaving 17 bases between the germline ends. This CDR3 has 15 amino acids. The CDR3 reads CSVAARGNPYNEQFF. The CDR3 bases are TGCAGCGTGGCGGCGAGGGGGAACCCCTACAATGAGCAGTTCTTC.

This clone appeared a few times. A read error is likely, as this CDR3 ends without the conserved phenylalanine or tryptophan. The DNA is left out, because the CDR3 cannot be placed on it with certainty; the CDR3 is given as TCRdb lists it. This rearrangement joins TRBV11-2 to TRBJ1-3; TRBD1, the table's D call, lacks a check against the DNA. The CDR3 is 11 amino acids in total, end residues counted. Germline V lookup: CDR1 SGHAT, CDR2 FQNNGV. CDR3 sequence: CASSRGQLFSL.